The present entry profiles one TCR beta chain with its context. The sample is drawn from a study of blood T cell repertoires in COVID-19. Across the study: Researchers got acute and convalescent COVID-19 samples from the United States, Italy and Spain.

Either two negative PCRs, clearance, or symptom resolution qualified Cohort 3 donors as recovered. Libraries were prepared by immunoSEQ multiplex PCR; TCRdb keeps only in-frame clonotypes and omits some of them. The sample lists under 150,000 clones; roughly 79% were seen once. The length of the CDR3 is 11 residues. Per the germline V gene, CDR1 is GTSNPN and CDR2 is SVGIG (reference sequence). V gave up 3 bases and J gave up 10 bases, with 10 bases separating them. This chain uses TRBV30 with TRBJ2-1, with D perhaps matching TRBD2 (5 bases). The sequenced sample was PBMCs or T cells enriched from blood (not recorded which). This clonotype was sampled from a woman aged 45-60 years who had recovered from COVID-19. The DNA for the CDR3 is TGTGCCTGGAGCGCGCGGGCGGAGCAGTTCTTC. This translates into CAWSARAEQFF.